The rows below give T cell receptor beta chains drawn from one sample of a study of blood T cell repertoires in COVID-19. The repertoire was sequenced with immunoSEQ multiplex PCR; TCRdb's copy has only in-frame clones and lacks some. The sample shows almost 200,000 clones, 85% of them seen only once. Sequences were obtained from peripheral blood. The receptors come from a man between 60 and 70 years old with COVID-19, enrolled during active disease. Both conserved end residues are part of each CDR3. A D gene is named only where the DNA matches it firmly. Expanded clones are given a class, and other clones once, few, many or no size at all.

J gene | D gene | V gene | clone size | CDR3 protein | CDR3 DNA
TRBJ2-5 | TRBD2 | TRBV5-1 | . | CASSLEASGVQETQYF | TGCGCCAGCAGCTTGGAAGCTAGCGGGGTCCAAGAGACCCAGTACTTC
TRBJ1-5 | TRBD1 | TRBV5-1 | . | CASSWAGQPSHQPQHF | TGCGCCAGCAGCTGGGCGGGACAGCCTTCTCATCAGCCCCAGCATTTT
TRBJ1-6 | . | TRBV14 | few | CASSRRRGVNSPLHF | TGTGCCAGCAGCCGACGAAGGGGCGTTAATTCACCCCTCCACTTT
TRBJ1-3 | . | TRBV9 | once | CASSAFRGSGNTIYF | TGTGCCAGCAGCGCATTTCGAGGCTCTGGAAACACCATATATTTT
TRBJ1-3 | TRBD1 | TRBV19 | . | CASSPRQGFGNTIYF | TGTGCCAGTAGTCCCCGACAGGGGTTTGGAAACACCATATATTTT
TRBJ1-4 | TRBD1 | TRBV5-6 | . | CASSLGTGRGEKLFF | TGTGCCAGCAGCCTTGGGACAGGGAGAGGTGAAAAACTGTTTTTT
TRBJ2-5 | . | TRBV14 | . | CASSQAGTGTQYF | TGTGCCAGCAGCCAGGCGGGGACGGGGACCCAGTACTTC
TRBJ2-3 | . | TRBV10-3 | . | CAISDGRSTDTQYF | TGTGCCATCAGTGATGGCCGAAGCACAGATACGCAGTATTTT
TRBJ1-1 | TRBD1 | TRBV28 | . | CASSLSTGVRTEAFF | TGTGCCAGCAGTTTATCTACAGGGGTTAGAACTGAAGCTTTCTTT
TRBJ1-2 | . | TRBV5-1 | once | CASTREGPSYGYTF | TGCGCCAGCACCCGAGAGGGCCCGAGCTATGGCTACACCTTC
TRBJ2-1 | TRBD1 | TRBV19 | . | CASSAPGQGTPQFF | TGTGCCAGTAGTGCCCCGGGACAGGGCACACCACAGTTCTTC
TRBJ2-7 | . | TRBV19 | . | CASSFLTGEGEQYF | TGTGCCAGTAGTTTCCTGACAGGGGAGGGCGAGCAGTACTTC
TRBJ1-6 | TRBD1 | TRBV2 | . | CASSGEFGTGGSLNSPLHF | TGTGCCAGCAGTGGAGAATTCGGGACAGGGGGCAGTCTAAATTCACCCCTCCACTTT
TRBJ1-1 | . | TRBV24-1 | . | CATSDPDSPTEAFF | TGTGCCACCAGTGACCCGGACAGTCCCACTGAAGCTTTCTTT
TRBJ2-7 | TRBD2 | TRBV20-1 | . | CSASTSGRRAYGALQYF | TGCAGTGCTAGTACTAGCGGGAGGAGAGCCTACGGAGCTCTACAGTACTTC
TRBJ1-5 | . | TRBV2 | . | CASRADLRGGAQHF | TGTGCCAGCCGGGCGGACCTCCGGGGGGGAGCCCAGCATTTT
TRBJ2-5 | TRBD2 | TRBV6-5 | . | CASAGIAGPQETQYF | TGTGCCAGCGCCGGGATAGCGGGCCCCCAAGAGACCCAGTACTTC
TRBJ1-3 | . | TRBV5-6 | . | CASSLERSSGNTIYF | TGTGCCAGCAGCTTGGAACGGAGCTCTGGAAACACCATATATTTT
TRBJ1-2 | . | TRBV6-5 | . | CASGGPLGHGYTF | TGTGCCAGCGGCGGGCCCCTCGGTCATGGCTACACCTTC
TRBJ2-7 | . | TRBV4-2 | . | CASSQDRTGGYEQYF | TGTGCCAGCAGCCAAGATCGGACAGGAGGGTACGAGCAGTACTTC
TRBJ1-1 | . | TRBV3-1/TRBV3-2 | . | CASSFRPGINTEAFF | TGTGCCAGCAGCTTCCGTCCCGGGATAAACACTGAAGCTTTCTTT
TRBJ1-2 | TRBD1 | TRBV27 | . | CASRGRGLYGYTF | TGTGCCAGCAGGGGCAGGGGGCTGTATGGCTACACCTTC
TRBJ1-1 | . | TRBV9 | . | CASSGQVNTEAFF | TGTGCCAGCAGCGGACAAGTGAACACTGAAGCTTTCTTT
TRBJ1-3 | . | TRBV3-1/TRBV3-2 | . | CASSQASSGNTIYF | TGTGCCAGCAGCCAAGCGAGCTCTGGAAACACCATATATTTT
TRBJ1-4 | TRBD1 | TRBV28 | . | CASSSGTGVATNEKLFF | TGTGCCAGCAGTTCAGGGACAGGAGTTGCAACTAATGAAAAACTGTTTTTT
TRBJ1-5 | . | TRBV10-3 | . | CAISEREGGNQPQHF | TGTGCCATCAGTGAGCGGGAGGGTGGCAATCAGCCCCAGCATTTT
TRBJ2-2 | TRBD2 | TRBV12-5 | . | CASGRGSDTGELFF | TGTGCTAGTGGGCGGGGGTCGGACACCGGGGAGCTGTTTTTT
TRBJ1-2 | . | TRBV28 | once | CASSNDRSNGYTF | TGTGCCAGCAGTAATGACAGGTCGAATGGCTACACCTTC
TRBJ1-6 | . | TRBV2 | . | CASGSATNSPLHF | TGTGCCAGCGGAAGCGCAACTAATTCACCCCTCCACTTT
TRBJ2-3 | . | TRBV11-2 | . | CASSFRGLPSTDTQYF | TGTGCCAGCAGCTTTCGCGGACTACCTAGCACAGATACGCAGTATTTT
TRBJ2-7 | TRBD1 | TRBV28 | . | CASSSSGTGSYEQYF | TGTGCCAGCAGTTCTTCCGGGACAGGGTCTTACGAGCAGTACTTC
TRBJ1-2 | . | TRBV7-9 | . | CASSTLRIGYTF | TGTGCCAGCAGCACCCTCAGGATCGGCTACACCTTC
TRBJ1-6 | . | TRBV12-3/TRBV12-4 | . | CASSYRAPPLHF | TGTGCCAGCAGTTACAGGGCCCCACCCCTCCACTTT
TRBJ1-1 | . | TRBV7-2 | . | CASSPVAGVNTEAFF | TGTGCCAGCAGCCCCGTAGCAGGGGTGAACACTGAAGCTTTCTTT
TRBJ2-3 | . | TRBV9 | . | CASSHGSDTQYF | TGTGCCAGCAGCCACGGTTCAGATACGCAGTATTTT